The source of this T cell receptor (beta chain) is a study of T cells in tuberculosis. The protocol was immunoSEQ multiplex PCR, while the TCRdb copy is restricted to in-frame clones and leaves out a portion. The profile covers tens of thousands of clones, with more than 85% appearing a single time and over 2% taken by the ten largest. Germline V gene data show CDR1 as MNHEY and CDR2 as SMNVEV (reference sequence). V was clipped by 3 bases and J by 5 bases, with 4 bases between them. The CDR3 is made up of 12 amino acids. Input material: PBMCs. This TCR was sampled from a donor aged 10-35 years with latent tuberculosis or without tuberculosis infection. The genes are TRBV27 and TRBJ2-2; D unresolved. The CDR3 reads CASSFLTGELFF. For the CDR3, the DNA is TGTGCCAGCAGTTTCCTAACCGGGGAGCTGTTTTTT.